The 20 T cell receptor beta chains in this list originate from one sample, sequenced in a study of control samples from healthy donors and cancer patients. Clones were sequenced by immunoSEQ multiplex PCR, and TCRdb holds only the in-frame ones, with some missing. The sample comprises about 120,000 clones, roughly 91% of which are singletons, and around 9.4% rests with the top ten. Sequences were obtained from blood. The receptor source for this set is a man aged 35 to 55 in good health.

J is TRBJ1-2 and V is TRBV19; D remains unclear. The V gene lost 6 bases and the J gene lost 5 bases, with 13 bases spanning the gap. The germline V gene encodes CDR1 LNHDA and CDR2 SQIVND (reference sequence). The CDR3 spans 13 residues. The CDR3 DNA reads TGTGCCAGTAGCCCTCTACCCTCATATGGCTACACCTTC. It codes for CASSPLPSYGYTF.

This sequence joins TRBV9 and TRBJ1-5; unclear D gene. The V end was cut by 0 bases, the J end by 4 bases, with 8 bases between. This CDR3 has 14 residues. Per germline, CDR1 SGDLS and CDR2 YYNGEE. Here the CDR3 DNA reads TGTGCCAGCAGCGTAGCCTCCACTAATCAGCCCCAGCATTTT. It encodes CASSVASTNQPQHF.

This chain joins TRBV11-2 and TRBJ2-5; TRBD1 agrees at 10 bases. Per the germline V gene, CDR1 is SGHAT and CDR2 is FQNNGV. Germline trimming cut 3 bases from V and 5 bases from J; bases unmatched to any gene: 6. The CDR3 length is 15 residues. This CDR3 is CASSFGTGVSETQYF. CDR3 nucleotides: TGTGCCAGCAGCTTCGGGACAGGGGTATCGGAGACCCAGTACTTC.

The V call is TRBV5-1, the J call TRBJ1-5; 7 nucleotides line up with TRBD1. The CDR3 is made up of 14 amino acids. Germline V gene data show CDR1 as SGHRS and CDR2 as YFSETQ. J lost 3 bases, V lost 2 bases, and 2 bases had no gene match. This CDR3 is CASSLGTANQPQHF. The CDR3 DNA follows: TGCGCCAGCAGCTTAGGGACAGCCAATCAGCCCCAGCATTTT.

J is TRBJ2-2 and V is TRBV7-8; D not resolved. Per the germline V gene, CDR1 is SGHVS and CDR2 is FQNEAQ. V was pared by 2 bases and J by 4 bases, with 14 bases between. The CDR3 sequence is 16 residues long. Here the CDR3 reads CASSLRQVGGTGELFF. For the CDR3, the DNA is TGTGCCAGCAGCTTACGACAAGTAGGTGGCACCGGGGAGCTGTTTTTT. The variable domain in full, completed from reference TRBV7-8 and TRBJ2-2, reads GAGVSQSPRYKVAKRGQDVALRCDPISGHVSLFWYQQALGQGPEFLTYFQNEAQLDKSGLPSDRFFAERPEGSVSTLKIQRTQQEDSAVYLCASSLRQVGGTGELFFGEGSRLTVL.

The chain uses TRBV11-3 and TRBJ2-3; TRBD2 matches 8 bases. The V gene's germline CDR1 is SGHNT and CDR2 YENEEA. V lost 1 base and J lost 5; bases outside the gene matches: 8. CDR3 size: 16 residues. DNA for the CDR3: TGTGCCAGCAGCTTAGGGGAGCGGGGGTGGGAAGATACGCAGTATTTT. It encodes CASSLGERGWEDTQYF.

For this clone: Other nucleotide sequences in the sample specify the same CDR3. The gene calls are TRBV12-3 or TRBV12-4 and TRBJ2-7; D call uncertain. Trimming removed 3 bases from V and 0 bases from J, with 3 bases in between. The CDR3 has 12 amino acids. The CDR3 nucleotides read TGTGCCAGCAGTTTGGACTCCTACGAGCAGTACTTC. Translation: CASSLDSYEQYF.

This clone has only a few counts. Different DNA sequences within this sample yield the same CDR3. This chain uses TRBV16 with TRBJ1-4, with a weak D call TRBD1 (5 bases). This CDR3 has 15 amino acids. Trimming removed 0 bases at V and 4 bases at J, with 9 bases between. Germline V gives CDR1 KGHSY, CDR2 FQNENV. CDR3 DNA sequence: TGTGCCAGCAGCCAATCAGGACAATTTAATGAAAAACTGTTTTTT. Its translation is CASSQSGQFNEKLFF. The complete variable domain, with remaining parts taken from reference TRBV16 and TRBJ1-4, reads GEEVAQTPKHLVRGEGQKAKLYCAPIKGHSYVFWYQQVLKNEFKFLISFQNENVFDETGMPKERFSAKCLPNSPCSLEIQATKLEDSAVYFCASSQSGQFNEKLFFGSGTQLSVL.

This CDR3 is CASSPPGQGAFYGYTF. The CDR3 nucleotides read TGTGCCAGCTCACCACCGGGACAGGGGGCCTTCTATGGCTACACCTTC. The J gene is TRBJ1-2, the V gene TRBV18; 12 bases are shared with TRBD1. V was clipped by 0 bases and J by 4 bases; unmatched bases: 3. This CDR3 is 16 amino acids long. The germline gives CDR1 KGHSH, CDR2 LQKENI. The whole variable domain, remainder taken from reference TRBV18 and TRBJ1-2, is NAGVMQNPRHLVRRRGQEARLRCSPMKGHSHVYWYRQLPEEGLKFMVYLQKENIIDESGMPKERFSAEFPKEGPSILRIQQVVRGDSAAYFCASSPPGQGAFYGYTFGSGTRLTVV.

V is TRBV11-3 and J is TRBJ2-1, with 12 bases aligning to TRBD2. Germline V gives CDR1 SGHNT, CDR2 YENEEA. The CDR3 extends over 18 amino acids. V was pared by 1 base and J by 9 bases, with 13 bases of the junction left unmatched. Written as DNA, the CDR3 is TGTGCCAGCAGCTTAGGCCTAGCGGGGGGGCCGATCTTTCCTGAGCAGTTCTTC. Translated, it gives CASSLGLAGGPIFPEQFF. Combining the CDR3 with reference TRBV11-3 and TRBJ2-1 gives the whole variable domain EAGVVQSPRYKIIEKKQPVAFWCNPISGHNTLYWYLQNLGQGPELLIRYENEEAVDDSQLPKDRFSAERLKGVDSTLKIQPAELGDSAVYLCASSLGLAGGPIFPEQFFGPGTRLTVL.

The chain recombines TRBV7-3 with TRBJ2-1; D ambiguous. Germline-derived CDR1 and CDR2 are SGHTA and FQGTGA. The germline V and J ends were trimmed by 5 bases and 4 bases, with 9 bases remaining between them. The CDR3 sequence is 13 residues long. The CDR3 coding sequence is TGTGCCAGCAGCCTGGCCTCTTACAATGAGCAGTTCTTC. It codes for CASSLASYNEQFF.

This chain joins TRBV12-3 or TRBV12-4 and TRBJ1-2; unclear D gene. This CDR3 has 12 amino acids. V dropped 6 bases and J dropped 8 bases, with 13 bases sitting between them. CDR3: CASRANSHGYTF. In DNA form, the CDR3 reads TGTGCCAGCAGGGCAAATAGTCACGGCTACACCTTC.

This chain links TRBV7-2 with TRBJ2-7, with a tentative D call TRBD1 (7 bases). The CDR3 is made up of 16 amino acids. Between the trimmed V and J ends, which lost 5 bases and 0 bases, there was a span of 17 bases. CDR1 is SGHTA and CDR2 is FQGNSA in the germline V gene. The CDR3 nucleotides are TGTGCCAGCAGCCCAGGGGGGTGGCAGAGCTCCTACGAGCAGTACTTC. It translates to CASSPGGWQSSYEQYF.

The chain combines TRBV9 with TRBJ2-3; TRBD2 is a possible D gene (5 bases). The CDR3 length is 17 residues. Germline CDR1 reads SGDLS; CDR2 reads YYNGEE. The V end was cut by 3 bases, the J end by 4 bases, with 21 bases between. The CDR3 DNA is TGTGCCAGCAGCGCAAAAAATAGCGTGCTCCTCCCAGATACGCAGTATTTT. Encoded protein: CASSAKNSVLLPDTQYF. Full variable domain (rest looked up from reference TRBV9 and TRBJ2-3): DSGVTQTPKHLITATGQRVTLRCSPRSGDLSVYWYQQSLDQGLQFLIQYYNGEERAKGNILERFSAQQFPDLHSELNLSSLELGDSALYFCASSAKNSVLLPDTQYFGPGTRLTVL.

The chain has TRBV12-3 or TRBV12-4 and TRBJ1-1; D is uncertain. V was pared by 9 bases and J by 1 base, with 6 bases between. There are 11 residues in the CDR3. Written as DNA, the CDR3 is TGTGCCAGTAGCCGGAACACTGAAGCTTTCTTT. Its translation is CASSRNTEAFF.

With respect to this clone: Additional DNA sequences in this sample encode the identical CDR3. This chain connects TRBV12-3 or TRBV12-4 to TRBJ1-2, with a possible D match to TRBD1 (5 bases). This CDR3 contains 13 residues. Trimming stripped 5 bases from V and 4 bases from J, with 11 bases between. The CDR3 is CASSPGPTYGYTF. The CDR3 DNA reads as TGTGCCAGCAGTCCGGGACCCACCTATGGCTACACCTTC.

The rearrangement uses TRBV12-3 or TRBV12-4 and TRBJ2-1, with a weak D call TRBD2 (6 bases). This CDR3 is built from 12 residues. Trimming pared 7 bases from V and 7 bases from J, leaving 11 bases between. CDR3 in DNA: TGTGCCAGCATTTATGGAGGGAATGAGCAGTTCTTC. Translation gives CASIYGGNEQFF.

The chain has TRBV6-4 and TRBJ2-2, with D tentatively TRBD2 (6 bases). CDR3 length: 15 residues. CDR1 and CDR2 (germline): MRHNA, SNTAGT. Trimming pared 2 bases from V and 1 base from J, leaving 8 bases between. The DNA for the CDR3 is TGTGCCAGCAGTGACGGGGGAGGGAACACCGGGGAGCTGTTTTTT. Amino acids: CASSDGGGNTGELFF.

This clone was recorded only once. The chain joins TRBV19 to TRBJ1-2, with TRBD1 identical over 8 bases. The germline gives CDR1 LNHDA, CDR2 SQIVND (reference sequence). This CDR3 has 18 amino acids. V was pared by 2 bases and J by 0 bases, with 11 bases of the junction left unmatched. The CDR3 loop reads CASSIRFDRTGSNYGYTF. DNA for the CDR3: TGTGCCAGTAGTATAAGATTCGACAGGACAGGGTCTAACTATGGCTACACCTTC.

This clone came up once. This rearrangement joins TRBV24-1 to TRBJ2-2, with D tentatively TRBD1 or TRBD2 (7 bases each). The CDR3 loop spans 13 amino acids. Looked up from germline, CDR1 is KGHDR and CDR2 is SFDVKD. V dropped 9 bases and J dropped 5 bases, with 12 bases sitting between them. CDR3 sequence: CATQGGVTGELFF. The CDR3 DNA reads as TGTGCCACCCAGGGGGGGGTAACCGGGGAGCTGTTTTTT.